This T cell receptor beta chain stems from a study of molecular identifiers for immune sequencing clone quantification. A single record per CDR3 protein comes from TCRdb applying MiXCR to the PCR reads. The sample lists about 640,000 distinct CDR3 sequences; 15% to 20% were seen once. In its sample, this clonotype was seen many times. V shed 0 bases and J shed 4 bases, with 10 bases lying between them. The CDR3 runs to 13 residues. Germline V lookup: CDR1 DFQATT, CDR2 SNEGSKA (reference sequence). The sequence derives from a human donor in good health. Some libraries in this study had Jurkat cell RNA spiked in. What was sequenced was naive CD8+ T cells from blood, with Jurkat cell RNA spiked in. Noted subset: FACS-sorted CD8+CD4-CCR7+CD45RA+ naive T cells. The chain carries TRBV20-1 and TRBJ2-7; TRBD1 is a possible D gene (6 bases). In DNA, the CDR3 is TGCAGTGCTAGAGAGGCAGGGGTTTACGAGCAGTACTTC. It codes for CSAREAGVYEQYF.